One sample yielded the 28 T cell receptor beta chains listed below, sequenced in a study of CD8 T cells in Susac syndrome. Reverse transcription of about 0.5 to 1 ug RNA used random hexamers. TCRdb recomputed calls from the immunoSEQ multiplex PCR reads with MiXCR, one row per CDR3 protein. The sample carries some 150,000 distinct CDR3 sequences, approximately 95% recorded once. The specimen sequenced was CD4+ T cells from PBMCs. All receptors come from a human donor with Susac syndrome.

This chain uses TRBV9 with TRBJ1-1, with D maybe TRBD1 (6 bases). Looked up from germline, CDR1 is SGDLS and CDR2 is YYNGEE. Trimming stripped 3 bases from V and 5 bases from J, with 17 bases between. This CDR3 spans 15 amino acids. CDR3: CASSAQQGGMTEAFF. As DNA, the CDR3 is TGTGCCAGCAGCGCACAACAGGGAGGCATGACTGAAGCTTTCTTT.

This rearrangement joins TRBV15 to TRBJ2-4; a possible D gene is TRBD2 (5 bases). V gave up 5 bases and J gave up 8 bases, with 16 bases separating them. CDR1 LNHNV and CDR2 YYDKDF come from the germline V gene (reference sequence). The CDR3 is 14 amino acids. DNA for the CDR3: TGTGCCACCAGCCGGGATGCTGCTCGGGACATTCAGTACTTC. Protein: CATSRDAARDIQYF.

J is TRBJ2-7 and V is TRBV30; D is uncertain. V was trimmed by 0 bases and J by 4 bases, leaving 7 bases between them. This CDR3 spans 12 amino acids. Germline V gives CDR1 GTSNPN, CDR2 SVGIG (reference sequence). The CDR3 spells CAWSVTGYEQYF. The CDR3 DNA sequence: TGTGCCTGGAGTGTAACCGGGTACGAGCAGTACTTC.

The CDR3 loop is CASSRTVDGYTF. The CDR3 region has the DNA TGTGCCAGTAGCCGGACGGTAGATGGCTACACCTTC. The gene calls are TRBV19 and TRBJ1-2; no firm D call. Germline V lookup: CDR1 LNHDA, CDR2 SQIVND (reference sequence). Trimming stripped 6 bases from V and 6 bases from J, with 11 bases between. This CDR3 contains 12 residues.

The V call is TRBV6-2 or TRBV6-3, the J call TRBJ1-5; TRBD1 aligns across 7 bases. The CDR3 is 16 residues long. Trimming at V came to 6 bases and at J to 0 bases, leaving 8 bases not matched to a gene. Germline loops: CDR1 MNHEY, CDR2 SVGEGT. The CDR3: CASSSDRAVSNQPQHF. CDR3 DNA sequence: TGTGCCAGCAGCTCCGACAGGGCGGTTAGCAATCAGCCCCAGCATTTT.

The rearrangement uses TRBV20-1 and TRBJ1-5; no firm D call. CDR1 is DFQATT and CDR2 is SNEGSKA in the germline V gene (reference sequence). The V end lost 4 bases, the J end lost 0 bases, and 7 bases lay between the germline ends. The CDR3 consists of 13 residues. The CDR3 is CSATSHSNQPQHF. The CDR3 coding sequence is TGCAGTGCTACCAGCCATAGCAATCAGCCCCAGCATTTT.

The gene calls are TRBV19 and TRBJ1-2; no reliable D call. Trimming stripped 2 bases from V and 6 bases from J, with 10 bases between. The CDR3 totals 13 residues. Germline V gives CDR1 LNHDA, CDR2 SQIVND (reference sequence). In DNA, the CDR3 is TGTGCCAGTAGTATATCTCCCAGTGATGGCTACACCTTC. It yields the protein CASSISPSDGYTF.

The chain couples TRBV7-3 to TRBJ2-1; the D gene is possibly TRBD2 (7 bases). CDR1 SGHTA and CDR2 FQGTGA come from the germline V gene. The CDR3 is 15 amino acids. Trimming stripped 5 bases from V and 2 bases from J, with 13 bases between. The CDR3 here is CASSRTGGTYNEQFF. For the CDR3, the DNA is TGTGCCAGCAGCAGAACGGGGGGCACCTACAATGAGCAGTTCTTC. Full variable domain (missing parts from reference TRBV7-3 and TRBJ2-1): GAGVSQTPSNKVTEKGKYVELRCDPISGHTALYWYRQSLGQGPEFLIYFQGTGAADDSGLPNDRFFAVRPEGSVSTLKIQRTERGDSAVYLCASSRTGGTYNEQFFGPGTRLTVL.

The chain recombines TRBV20-1 with TRBJ2-1, with 7 positions matching TRBD2. The germline gives CDR1 DFQATT, CDR2 SNEGSKA (reference sequence). There are 12 residues in the CDR3. V lost 8 bases and J lost 4; bases outside the gene matches: 5. The CDR3 region is CSTGLTYNEQFF. The DNA of the CDR3 is TGCAGTACGGGACTAACTTACAATGAGCAGTTCTTC.

The chain is built from TRBV6-5 and TRBJ1-1; possible D gene TRBD1, 6 bases. Germline V gives CDR1 MNHEY, CDR2 SVGAGI. The CDR3 extends over 14 amino acids. Trimming removed 8 bases from V and 0 bases from J, with 13 bases in between. The CDR3 DNA sequence: TGTGCCAGCGGCTCTGGGGGGCTGAACACTGAAGCTTTCTTT. Protein product: CASGSGGLNTEAFF.

This clonotype came up once. The chain recombines TRBV20-1 with TRBJ2-6, with D unclear. V gave up 1 base and J gave up 2 bases, with 6 bases separating them. Germline CDR1 and CDR2: DFQATT and SNEGSKA (reference sequence). This CDR3 contains 14 residues. The chain's CDR3 is CSARGGTGANVLTF. For the CDR3, the DNA is TGCAGTGCTAGAGGGGGAACTGGGGCCAACGTCCTGACTTTC.

The chain is built from TRBV12-3 or TRBV12-4 and TRBJ2-1; D unclear. V was shortened by 5 bases and J by 8 bases, with 10 bases between the two germline ends. The CDR3 length is 12 residues. The CDR3 sequence: CASSLRIDEQFF. DNA of the CDR3: TGTGCCAGCAGTCTGCGTATTGATGAGCAGTTCTTC.

The CDR3 DNA follows: TGTGCCAGCAGCGAGGGACTCAGTCACGCCAAAAACATTCAGTACTTC. Translation gives CASSEGLSHAKNIQYF. The V call is TRBV7-8, the J call TRBJ2-4; TRBD2 might be the D (6 bases). Trimming removed 5 bases from V and 1 base from J, with 15 bases in between. CDR3 length: 16 residues. From germline, CDR1 is SGHVS and CDR2 FQNEAQ. The whole variable domain, remainder taken from reference TRBV7-8 and TRBJ2-4, is GAGVSQSPRYKVAKRGQDVALRCDPISGHVSLFWYQQALGQGPEFLTYFQNEAQLDKSGLPSDRFFAERPEGSVSTLKIQRTQQEDSAVYLCASSEGLSHAKNIQYFGAGTRLSVL.

In its sample, this clonotype was seen once. The CDR3 loop reads CSANGRLGGETQYF. CDR3 in DNA: TGCAGTGCCAATGGGCGGTTAGGAGGAGAGACCCAGTACTTC. The chain combines TRBV20-1 with TRBJ2-5; D is possibly TRBD2 (5 bases). Germline assignment: CDR1 DFQATT and CDR2 SNEGSKA (reference sequence). The CDR3 is made up of 14 amino acids. V shed 6 bases and J shed 4 bases, with 18 bases lying between them.

This rearrangement joins TRBV7-9 to TRBJ1-3; D is unresolved. CDR3 size: 16 residues. Between the trimmed V and J ends, which lost 3 bases and 5 bases, there was a span of 17 bases. From germline, CDR1 is SEHNR and CDR2 FQNEAQ (reference sequence). CDR3 bases: TGTGCCAGCAGCTTGGGTGGCGGCAAGGTTAGAAACACCATATATTTT. Its protein product is CASSLGGGKVRNTIYF.

The chain is built from TRBV4-1 and TRBJ1-1; no firm D call. The V gene's germline CDR1 is MGHRA and CDR2 YSYEKL. The CDR3 has 16 amino acids. V was pared by 0 bases and J by 3 bases, with 14 bases between. CDR3 loop: CASSQDSKRVDTEAFF. In nucleotides, the CDR3 is TGCGCCAGCAGCCAAGATTCGAAAAGGGTTGACACTGAAGCTTTCTTT.

This clonotype came up once. The V and J genes are TRBV15 and TRBJ2-1; D may be TRBD2 (5 bases). This CDR3 has 16 residues. Germline V gene sequence: CDR1 LNHNV, CDR2 YYDKDF (reference sequence). The V end was cut by 1 base, the J end by 6 bases, with 16 bases between. CDR3 loop: CATSRGDYVGSNEQFF. The CDR3 nucleotides are TGTGCCACCAGCAGAGGAGACTATGTAGGAAGCAATGAGCAGTTCTTC. Full variable domain (remainder filled in from reference TRBV15 and TRBJ2-1): DAMVIQNPRYQVTQFGKPVTLSCSQTLNHNVMYWYQQKSSQAPKLLFHYYDKDFNNEADTPDNFQSRRPNTSFCFLDIRSPGLGDTAMYLCATSRGDYVGSNEQFFGPGTRLTVL.

The chain recombines TRBV20-1 with TRBJ2-5; the match to TRBD1 covers 7 bases. The CDR3 contains 13 residues. The germline CDR1 and CDR2 sequences are DFQATT and SNEGSKA (reference sequence). The junction had 9 bases not matched to a gene; V was cut back by 7 bases and J by 4 bases. CDR3 region: CSVAQTGLETQYF. The DNA of the CDR3 is TGCAGTGTCGCACAGACAGGGTTAGAGACCCAGTACTTC.

This chain joins TRBV25-1 and TRBJ2-1; 10 bases are shared with TRBD2. The germline V gene encodes CDR1 MGHDK and CDR2 SYGVNS. After removal of 1 base from V and 7 bases from J, the junction contained 13 bases not matched to a gene. The CDR3 spans 18 residues. CDR3 residues: CASSESRGSSSGRNEQFF. CDR3 coding DNA: TGTGCCAGCAGTGAATCCCGCGGCTCGTCTAGCGGGAGAAATGAGCAGTTCTTC.

The J gene is TRBJ1-6, the V gene TRBV12-3 or TRBV12-4; maybe TRBD1 (6 bases). There are 14 residues in the CDR3. V was shortened by 8 bases and J by 3 bases, with 11 bases between the two germline ends. In DNA form, the CDR3 reads TGTGCCAGCTCTCGGACAGTCTATAATTCACCCCTCCACTTT. Translation gives CASSRTVYNSPLHF.

In its sample, this clonotype was seen once. The CDR3, as DNA: TGTGCCTGGAGTGTACAGTGGAACATTCAGTACTTC. It yields the protein CAWSVQWNIQYF. This sequence joins TRBV30 and TRBJ2-4; D remains ambiguous. The V and J ends lost 0 bases and 7 bases respectively, with 7 bases between them. Germline V gene sequence: CDR1 GTSNPN, CDR2 SVGIG (reference sequence). CDR3 size: 12 residues.

This clonotype was detected only once. The chain uses TRBV6-1 and TRBJ2-5, with 9 positions matching TRBD2. V was pared by 6 bases and J by 1 base, with 6 bases of the junction left unmatched. The CDR3 sequence is 15 residues long. Germline CDR1 is MNHNS and CDR2 is SASEGT. CDR3 protein: CASRGLAGLQETQYF. The DNA for the CDR3 is TGTGCCAGCAGGGGGCTAGCGGGGCTCCAAGAGACCCAGTACTTC.

This chain joins TRBV30 and TRBJ1-1; 7 nucleotides match TRBD1. Unmatched junction bases numbered 7, after V lost 5 bases and J lost 1 base. Per the germline V gene, CDR1 is GTSNPN and CDR2 is SVGIG (reference sequence). The CDR3 loop spans 14 amino acids. The CDR3 loop reads CAWFSHRGNTEAFF. The CDR3 DNA sequence: TGTGCCTGGTTTTCACACAGGGGGAACACTGAAGCTTTCTTT.

The V and J genes are TRBV15 and TRBJ1-2; unclear D gene. The CDR3 covers 15 residues. V was clipped by 0 bases and J by 5 bases, with 13 bases between them. The germline V gene encodes CDR1 LNHNV and CDR2 YYDKDF (reference sequence). The CDR3 loop is CATSRDALGGYGYTF. CDR3 bases: TGTGCCACCAGCAGAGATGCCCTCGGCGGATATGGCTACACCTTC.

V is TRBV9 and J is TRBJ1-1, with D perhaps matching TRBD1 (6 bases). Germline V lookup: CDR1 SGDLS, CDR2 YYNGEE. The germline V and J ends were trimmed by 2 bases and 1 base, with 9 bases remaining between them. The CDR3 has 14 residues. For the CDR3, the DNA is TGTGCCAGCAGCGTGGACAGCGGGAACACTGAAGCTTTCTTT. Translation gives CASSVDSGNTEAFF.

This rearrangement joins TRBV20-1 to TRBJ2-5; D is uncertain. The V end was cut by 1 base, the J end by 3 bases, with 9 bases between. There are 13 residues in the CDR3. Per germline, CDR1 DFQATT and CDR2 SNEGSKA (reference sequence). The CDR3 sequence is CSARVDVKETQYF. CDR3 nucleotide sequence: TGCAGTGCTAGAGTAGATGTAAAAGAGACCCAGTACTTC.

This rearrangement joins TRBV7-3 to TRBJ2-1; the D is unclear. V dropped 6 bases and J dropped 5 bases, with 5 bases sitting between them. This CDR3 spans 11 amino acids. Germline V lookup: CDR1 SGHTA, CDR2 FQGTGA. The CDR3 reads CASSFDNEQFF. DNA of the CDR3: TGTGCCAGCAGTTTCGACAATGAGCAGTTCTTC.

V gene TRBV3-1 combines with J gene TRBJ2-2; TRBD2 matches at 9 bases. The CDR3 loop spans 17 amino acids. The germline CDR1 and CDR2 sequences are LGHDT and YNNKEL (reference sequence). Losses at the gene ends were 2 bases for V and 0 bases for J; bases not matched to a gene: 4. CDR3 sequence (DNA): TGTGCCAGCAGCCAATACTCTAGCGGGGCGAACACCGGGGAGCTGTTTTTT. This encodes CASSQYSSGANTGELFF.